This entry is about one T cell receptor (beta chain). Its specificity is unknown. The entry originates in a study of blood T cells in healthy people across ages. General study findings and limits: Possibly, changes in expanded clonotypes were confounded because donor CMV status was unknown. Diversity of TCR beta per million T cells declined in a roughly linear way with age.

Primed by a sample-barcoded 5' primer and a J-beta primer mix, a second PCR proceeded for about 6 to 12 cycles. TCRdb re-derived calls from the 5' RACE reads in MiXCR, one entry per CDR3 protein. The sample lists hundreds of thousands of distinct CDR3 sequences; around 45% were seen once. The CDR3 length is 14 residues. V lost 5 bases, J lost 11 bases, and 21 bases lay in between. Germline CDR1 reads SGHDN; CDR2 reads FVKESK. The clonotype was recovered from a woman aged 55-75 years in good health. Sequenced: blood. The genes are TRBV14 and TRBJ2-5; no firm D call. The CDR3 is CASSSGTMVHEQYF. The CDR3 DNA follows: TGTGCCAGCAGCTCCGGTACGATGGTTCATGAGCAGTACTTC.